The 21 T cell receptor beta chains in this list originate from one sample, sequenced in a study of OX40 agonist ivuxolimab in advanced cancers. Produced via immunoSEQ multiplex PCR; TCRdb's table is partial and in-frame only. This sample has fewer than 85,000 clones; about 84% occur once, and the top ten carry 8.2%. The starting material was CD4+ or CD8+ T cells sorted from blood, obtained in a trial of the OX40 agonist ivuxolimab. The receptor source for this set is an adult with an advanced solid tumor such as melanoma, head and neck, liver or kidney cancer.

The chain couples TRBV19 to TRBJ1-2; no reliable D call. CDR1 LNHDA and CDR2 SQIVND come from the germline V gene (reference sequence). V lost 4 bases, J lost 4 bases, and 16 bases lay in between. This CDR3 comprises 15 residues. For the CDR3, the DNA is TGTGCCAGTAGTACCCTTGACGGAGGGATCTATGGCTACACCTTC. Its translation: CASSTLDGGIYGYTF.

The chain uses TRBV7-3 and TRBJ1-5; TRBD1 is a possible D gene (5 bases). CDR1 and CDR2 from the germline V gene are SGHTA and FQGTGA. The CDR3 length is 15 residues. V dropped 1 base and J dropped 7 bases, with 14 bases sitting between them. The CDR3 loop is CASSLRAGIWQPQHF. The CDR3 DNA follows: TGTGCCAGCAGCTTAAGGGCAGGGATTTGGCAGCCCCAGCATTTT.

This clone came up a few times. The V and J genes are TRBV4-1 and TRBJ2-1; 12 bases map to TRBD1. The CDR3 has 17 amino acids. The junction had 13 bases not matched to a gene; V was cut back by 7 bases and J by 6 bases. CDR1 and CDR2 (germline): MGHRA, YSYEKL. CDR3 sequence reads: CASNGDRGPVGVNEQFF. CDR3 in DNA: TGCGCCAGCAACGGGGACAGGGGGCCGGTGGGTGTCAATGAGCAGTTCTTC.

The V gene is TRBV27, the J gene TRBJ2-6; D not resolved. The CDR3 covers 14 residues. Trimming took 8 bases from V and 2 from J, leaving 10 bases between them. Germline CDR1 is MNHEY and CDR2 is SMNVEV (reference sequence). The DNA for the CDR3 is TGTGCCAGCGCCCCGGACGCTGGGGCCAACGTCCTGACTTTC. Its translation: CASAPDAGANVLTF.

In this sample, this clone turned up a few times. The CDR3 protein is CASSSTGDLSSGNTIYF. The CDR3 region has the DNA TGTGCCAGCAGTTCGACAGGGGACCTATCCTCTGGAAACACCATATATTTT. The V gene is TRBV27, the J gene TRBJ1-3; 8 nucleotides line up with TRBD1. Per the germline V gene, CDR1 is MNHEY and CDR2 is SMNVEV (reference sequence). This CDR3 is 17 amino acids long. V trimming: 4 bases; J trimming: 0 bases; junction bases outside the gene matches: 8.

The chain links TRBV7-9 to TRBJ2-3; a possible D gene is TRBD2 (6 bases). Germline CDR1 and CDR2: SEHNR and FQNEAQ (reference sequence). The CDR3 is 13 residues long. V lost 5 bases, J lost 2 bases, and 8 bases lay in between. The CDR3 region has the DNA TGTGCCAGCAGCCGGGACTCCACAGATACGCAGTATTTT. Translation gives CASSRDSTDTQYF.

The V and J genes are TRBV7-6 and TRBJ2-1, with 7 bases matching TRBD2. The CDR3 loop spans 15 amino acids. Germline values: CDR1 SGHVS, CDR2 FNYEAQ. J lost 0 bases, V lost 6 bases, and 5 bases had no gene match. In nucleotides, the CDR3 is TGTGCCAGCAGGACGGGCGGGGGCTCCTACAATGAGCAGTTCTTC. Protein: CASRTGGGSYNEQFF.

V gene TRBV19 combines with J gene TRBJ1-6, with unresolved D. Germline values: CDR1 LNHDA, CDR2 SQIVND (reference sequence). Trimming pared 5 bases from V and 7 bases from J, leaving 12 bases between. The CDR3 is 14 residues long. The CDR3 is CASSASGGNSPLHF. The CDR3 nucleotides are TGTGCCAGTAGTGCCTCAGGAGGCAATTCACCCCTCCACTTT.

This chain joins TRBV28 and TRBJ2-2; the match to TRBD1 covers 11 bases. V trimming: 5 bases; J trimming: 1 base; junction bases outside the gene matches: 6. The CDR3 has 17 residues. Germline V gene lookup returns CDR1 MDHEN and CDR2 SYDVKM. DNA for the CDR3: TGTGCCAGCAGTCCACCGGGACAGGGGGAGAACACCGGGGAGCTGTTTTTT. It codes for CASSPPGQGENTGELFF.

V usage is TRBV18 and J usage is TRBJ2-2; D is perhaps TRBD1 (5 bases). The CDR3 totals 14 residues. CDR1 is KGHSH and CDR2 is LQKENI in the germline V gene. Trimming pared 3 bases from V and 1 base from J, leaving 6 bases between. The CDR3 sequence: CASSPGQNTGELFF. The CDR3 DNA sequence: TGTGCCAGCTCACCTGGACAGAACACCGGGGAGCTGTTTTTT.

V usage is TRBV6-5 and J usage is TRBJ2-4; D gene uncertain. Germline V CDR1 and CDR2: MNHEY, SVGAGI. CDR3 size: 13 residues. Trimming shortened V by 6 bases and J by 0 bases, and 6 bases separated the two germline ends. DNA of the CDR3: TGTGCCAGCAGAGGCCCAGCCAAAAACATTCAGTACTTC. Its translation: CASRGPAKNIQYF.

This chain joins TRBV9 and TRBJ2-5, with 10 positions matching TRBD1. This CDR3 is 14 amino acids long. Looked up from germline, CDR1 is SGDLS and CDR2 is YYNGEE. V shed 3 bases and J 5 bases; nucleotides not matched to a gene: 4. This CDR3 is CASSEMDRGETQYF. DNA for the CDR3: TGTGCCAGCAGCGAGATGGACAGGGGGGAGACCCAGTACTTC.

This clone has just one count. This rearrangement joins TRBV5-4 to TRBJ2-5; TRBD1 agrees at 9 bases. This CDR3 is built from 13 residues. The trim removed 9 bases at V and 5 bases at J, leaving 8 bases unmatched. The germline V gene has CDR1 SGHNT and CDR2 YYREEE (reference sequence). CDR3 in DNA: TGTGCCACTAGACAGGGGGTCGGGGAGACCCAGTACTTC. This gives the protein CATRQGVGETQYF.

The chain recombines TRBV19 with TRBJ1-5; D is undetermined. The CDR3 contains 16 residues. Trimming took off 7 bases at V and 0 bases at J, with 16 bases between the two ends. From germline, CDR1 is LNHDA and CDR2 SQIVND (reference sequence). CDR3 protein: CASTYQAAHSNQPQHF. CDR3 nucleotides: TGTGCCAGTACCTACCAGGCGGCACATAGCAATCAGCCCCAGCATTTT.

This chain uses TRBV27 with TRBJ1-2, with 8 bases that match TRBD1. Per germline, CDR1 MNHEY and CDR2 SMNVEV (reference sequence). The junction had 11 bases not matched to a gene; V was cut back by 6 bases and J by 5 bases. This CDR3 has 15 residues. CDR3 sequence reads: CASSFTGGGIYGYTF. The CDR3, as DNA: TGTGCCAGCAGCTTCACAGGGGGGGGGATTTATGGCTACACCTTC.

A word on this clone: One junction end disagrees with the germline gene, perhaps due to a read error. This chain links TRBV2 with TRBJ2-5; 10 bases are shared with TRBD2. CDR1 and CDR2 (germline): SNHLY, FYNNEI. This CDR3 is built from 16 residues. In nucleotides, the CDR3 is TGTGCCAGCAGAGAAGGAAGAAGCGGGGGGGAGGAGACCCAGTACTTC. Translating gives CASREGRSGGEETQYF. Using reference TRBV2 and TRBJ2-5 for the parts outside the CDR3, the full variable domain is EPEVTQTPSHQVTQMGQEVILRCVPISNHLYFYWYRQILGQKVEFLVSFYNNEISEKSEIFDDQFSVERPDGSNFTLKIRSTKLEDSAMYFCASREGRSGGEETQYFGPGTRLLVL.

This clone has just a few counts. The chain joins TRBV5-8 to TRBJ1-1; possible D gene TRBD1, 5 bases. Trimming removed 2 bases at V and 5 bases at J, with 13 bases between. Per germline, CDR1 SGHTS and CDR2 YDEGEE. The CDR3 totals 14 residues. The DNA for the CDR3 is TGTGCCAGCAGCTTAGGGGAAATGGGGACTGAAGCTTTCTTT. It translates to CASSLGEMGTEAFF.

The chain has TRBV30 and TRBJ2-7, with D unresolved. In germline, CDR1 is GTSNPN, CDR2 SVGIG (reference sequence). This CDR3 spans 15 amino acids. Trimming removed 0 bases from V and 4 bases from J, with 16 bases in between. CDR3 nucleotides: TGTGCCTGGAGTGTATTTACCCCGAAAGAGTACGAGCAGTACTTC. Translating it yields CAWSVFTPKEYEQYF.

V is TRBV6-5 and J is TRBJ2-2; D gene unclear. Deletions cut 1 base from V and 6 bases from J, with 3 bases between. The CDR3 is 12 residues long. Germline CDR1 and CDR2: MNHEY and SVGAGI. The CDR3 sequence: CASSYLSGELFF. CDR3 DNA: TGTGCCAGCAGTTACTTATCCGGGGAGCTGTTTTTT.

The chain uses TRBV29-1 and TRBJ2-6; 8 nucleotides align to TRBD1. J gave up 10 bases and V 6 bases, and 8 bases lay outside the gene matches. CDR1 and CDR2 (germline): SQVTM, ANQGSEA. The CDR3 runs 13 residues. In nucleotides, the CDR3 is TGCAGCGTCAAGGACAGGGCCTTAAACGTCCTGACTTTC. It is translated as CSVKDRALNVLTF.

This clone has only one observation. The V and J genes are TRBV5-1 and TRBJ2-3; TRBD1 aligns across 8 bases. The J segment lost 2 bases and the V segment lost 4 bases, leaving 6 bases of the junction unmatched. The V gene's germline CDR1 is SGHRS and CDR2 YFSETQ. This CDR3 comprises 15 residues. CDR3: CASSPGQANTDTQYF. The CDR3 DNA is TGCGCCAGCAGCCCGGGACAGGCCAACACAGATACGCAGTATTTT.